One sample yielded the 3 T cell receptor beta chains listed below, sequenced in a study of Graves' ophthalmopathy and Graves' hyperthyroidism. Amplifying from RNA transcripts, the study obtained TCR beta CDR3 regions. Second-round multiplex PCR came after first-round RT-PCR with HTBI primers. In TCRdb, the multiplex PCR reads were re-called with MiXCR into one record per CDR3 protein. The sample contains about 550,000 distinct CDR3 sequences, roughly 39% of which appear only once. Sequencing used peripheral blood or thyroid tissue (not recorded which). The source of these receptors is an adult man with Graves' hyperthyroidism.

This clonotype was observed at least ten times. The CDR3 bases are TGTGCCAGCAGTTACTCATCCAGGAGGAACACTGAAGCTTTCTTT. Translation gives CASSYSSRRNTEAFF. This chain uses TRBV6-5 with TRBJ1-1; D uncertain. The ends were cut back, 0 bases at V and 1 base at J, with 9 bases in the middle. CDR3 length: 15 amino acids. Per germline, CDR1 MNHEY and CDR2 SVGAGI.

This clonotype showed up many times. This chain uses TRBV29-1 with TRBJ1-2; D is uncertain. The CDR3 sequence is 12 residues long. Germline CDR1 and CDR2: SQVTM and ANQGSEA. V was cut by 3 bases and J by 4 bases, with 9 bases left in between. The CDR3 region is CSVDRGSYGYTF. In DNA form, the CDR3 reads TGCAGCGTTGACCGGGGTAGCTATGGCTACACCTTC.

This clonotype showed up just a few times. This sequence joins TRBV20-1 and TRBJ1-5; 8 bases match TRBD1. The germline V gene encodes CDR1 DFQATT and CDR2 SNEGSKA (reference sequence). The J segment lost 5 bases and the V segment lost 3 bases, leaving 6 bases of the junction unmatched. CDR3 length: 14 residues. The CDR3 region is CSASRQGIDQPQHF. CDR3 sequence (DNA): TGCAGTGCTAGTAGACAGGGGATTGATCAGCCCCAGCATTTT.